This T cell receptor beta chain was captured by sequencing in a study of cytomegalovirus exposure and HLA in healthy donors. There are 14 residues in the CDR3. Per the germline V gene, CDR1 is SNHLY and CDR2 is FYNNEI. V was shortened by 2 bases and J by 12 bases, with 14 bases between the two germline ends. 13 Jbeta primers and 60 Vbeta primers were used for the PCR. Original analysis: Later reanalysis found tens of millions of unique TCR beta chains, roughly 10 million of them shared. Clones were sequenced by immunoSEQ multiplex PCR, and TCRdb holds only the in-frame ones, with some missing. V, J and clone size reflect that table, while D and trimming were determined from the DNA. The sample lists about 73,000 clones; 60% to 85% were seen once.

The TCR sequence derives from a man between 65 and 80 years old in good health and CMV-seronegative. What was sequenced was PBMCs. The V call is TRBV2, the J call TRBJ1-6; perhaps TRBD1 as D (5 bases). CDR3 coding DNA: TGTGCCAGCAGTGAATTAGGCAGGGAAGTACCCCTCCACTTT. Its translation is CASSELGREVPLHF.